The 19 T cell receptor beta chains given below trace back to one sample, sequenced in a study of vaccination effects on CD4 cells after COVID-19. For these TCRs, the target antigens are not known. TCRdb's copy holds only in-frame clones and misses some; the assay was immunoSEQ multiplex PCR. The sample yields about 74,000 clones, about 74% seen once. The culture ran for roughly ten days, and then CD4+ T cells were isolated. The sample here was CD4+ T cells from PBMCs cultured without peptide, taken before COVID-19 vaccination. Every receptor here comes from a human donor who received a COVID-19 vaccine.

The CDR3 sequence is CASSLGWGGDTDTQYF. CDR3 DNA: TGTGCCAGCAGCTTAGGTTGGGGGGGCGACACAGATACGCAGTATTTT. This chain links TRBV11-1 with TRBJ2-3, with a tentative D call TRBD2 (7 bases). This CDR3 spans 16 amino acids. Trimming cost V 1 base and J 2 bases, with 13 bases left between them. CDR1 SGHAT and CDR2 FQDESV come from the germline V gene (reference sequence).

The chain uses TRBV12-3 or TRBV12-4 and TRBJ1-4, with D hard to call. The CDR3 has 12 residues. Trimming pared 2 bases from V and 7 bases from J, leaving 5 bases between. CDR3 nucleotides: TGTGCCAGCAGTTTACGGGGTGAAAAACTGTTTTTT. Protein sequence: CASSLRGEKLFF.

The CDR3, as DNA: TGTGCCAGCTCACAGAGAAACACTGAAGCTTTCTTT. Encoded protein: CASSQRNTEAFF. The chain is built from TRBV18 and TRBJ1-1; unclear D gene. V dropped 4 bases and J dropped 2 bases, with 5 bases sitting between them. This CDR3 has 12 residues. Germline V gene data show CDR1 as KGHSH and CDR2 as LQKENI.

The chain couples TRBV4-1 to TRBJ2-3, with unresolved D. V shed 4 bases and J shed 6 bases, with 8 bases lying between them. The CDR3 is 12 amino acids. From germline, CDR1 is MGHRA and CDR2 YSYEKL. The CDR3 sequence: CASSLTMDTQYF. The CDR3 DNA follows: TGCGCCAGCAGCCTAACCATGGATACGCAGTATTTT.

The J gene is TRBJ2-2, the V gene TRBV6-5; D perhaps matches TRBD2 (6 bases). With 5 bases removed from V and 0 bases from J, the gap between germline ends came to 10 bases. The CDR3 is 15 residues long. The germline CDR1 and CDR2 sequences are MNHEY and SVGAGI. CDR3 DNA sequence: TGTGCCAGCAGTAGGGGACTCGCGAACACCGGGGAGCTGTTTTTT. This encodes CASSRGLANTGELFF.

The gene calls are TRBV4-1 and TRBJ2-5, with 10 bases matching TRBD1. With V trimmed by 4 bases and J by 5 bases, 10 bases remained unmatched. The CDR3 sequence is 16 residues long. Germline V gene sequence: CDR1 MGHRA, CDR2 YSYEKL. The CDR3 nucleotides are TGCGCCAGCAGCCTCCGGGACAGGGGAGGCCGGGAGACCCAGTACTTC. Encoded protein: CASSLRDRGGRETQYF.

The rearrangement uses TRBV24-1 and TRBJ2-5; D tentatively reads TRBD1 or TRBD2 (5 bases each). V lost 5 bases and J lost 5, with 14 bases in between. The CDR3 loop spans 14 amino acids. Germline-derived CDR1 and CDR2 are KGHDR and SFDVKD. In DNA, the CDR3 is TGTGCCACCAGTGGGGGGTGGTCGGTGGAGACCCAGTACTTC. Protein sequence: CATSGGWSVETQYF.

CDR3 coding DNA: TGTGCCATCAGTGAGCCGGCCGGCCGGATTAACTATGGCTACACCTTC. It translates to CAISEPAGRINYGYTF. The chain is built from TRBV10-3 and TRBJ1-2, with D uncertain. The V gene lost 2 bases and the J gene lost 1 base, with 14 bases spanning the gap. The CDR3 is 16 residues long. The germline gives CDR1 ENHRY, CDR2 SYGVKD.

This clone appeared once. The CDR3 sequence: CASSPPPKSGNTIYF. The CDR3 coding sequence is TGTGCCAGCTCACCACCCCCCAAATCTGGAAACACCATATATTTT. V is TRBV18 and J is TRBJ1-3; D remains ambiguous. The CDR3 extends over 15 amino acids. Per the germline V gene, CDR1 is KGHSH and CDR2 is LQKENI. Trimming removed 0 bases from V and 1 base from J, with 7 bases in between. The whole variable domain, filled in from reference TRBV18 and TRBJ1-3, reads NAGVMQNPRHLVRRRGQEARLRCSPMKGHSHVYWYRQLPEEGLKFMVYLQKENIIDESGMPKERFSAEFPKEGPSILRIQQVVRGDSAAYFCASSPPPKSGNTIYFGEGSWLTVV.

The chain uses TRBV5-5 and TRBJ2-3, with TRBD2 as a possible D gene (5 bases). Germline loops: CDR1 SGHKS, CDR2 YYEKEE (reference sequence). V was cut by 1 base and J by 4 bases, with 7 bases left in between. CDR3 length: 13 residues. DNA of the CDR3: TGTGCCAGCAGCTTGTCCGGGGCAGATACGCAGTATTTT. Translation: CASSLSGADTQYF.

The chain carries TRBV6-5 and TRBJ1-2, with a weak D call TRBD1 (6 bases). Germline values: CDR1 MNHEY, CDR2 SVGAGI. Trimming shortened V by 5 bases and J by 0 bases, and 7 bases separated the two germline ends. The CDR3 loop spans 13 amino acids. This CDR3 is CASSRTANYGYTF. The CDR3 DNA follows: TGTGCCAGCAGTCGGACAGCTAACTATGGCTACACCTTC.

The chain carries TRBV7-2 and TRBJ2-2; 8 positions match TRBD1. Trimming at V came to 5 bases and at J to 2 bases, leaving 7 bases not matched to a gene. CDR1 and CDR2 from the germline V gene are SGHTA and FQGNSA. The CDR3 length is 16 residues. In DNA, the CDR3 is TGTGCCAGCAGCCCCCCCAGGGGGCTAAACACCGGGGAGCTGTTTTTT. This encodes CASSPPRGLNTGELFF.

This chain links TRBV19 with TRBJ2-3; 8 bases fit TRBD2. Trimming at V came to 7 bases and at J to 5 bases, leaving 11 bases not matched to a gene. The length of the CDR3 is 15 residues. Germline V gene lookup returns CDR1 LNHDA and CDR2 SQIVND (reference sequence). Here the CDR3 DNA reads TGTGCCAGTAACGACGGGGGGGGGCCGATAGATACGCAGTATTTT. Translated, it gives CASNDGGGPIDTQYF.

The genes are TRBV10-2 and TRBJ2-5; D gene uncertain. The germline CDR1 and CDR2 sequences are WSHSY and SAAADI. V was shortened by 2 bases and J by 5 bases, with 15 bases between the two germline ends. This CDR3 has 15 amino acids. The CDR3 is CASSEAGVFRETQYF. Written as DNA, the CDR3 is TGCGCCAGCAGTGAGGCTGGGGTATTTCGGGAGACCCAGTACTTC.

The chain couples TRBV3-1 (or the pseudogene TRBV3-2) to TRBJ2-7, with TRBD1 matching over 7 bases. In germline, CDR1 is LGHDT, CDR2 YNNKEL (reference sequence). The CDR3 extends over 16 amino acids. The ends lost 1 base at V and 5 bases at J; junction bases unmatched: 11. In DNA, the CDR3 is TGTGCCAGCAGCCAAGTGCCCGACAGGGTTAGAGACGAGCAGTACGTC. Its protein is CASSQVPDRVRDEQYV.

The V gene is TRBV6-2 or TRBV6-3, the J gene TRBJ1-1; TRBD1 might be the D (5 bases). The V and J ends lost 2 bases and 0 bases respectively, with 13 bases between them. Germline V gene data show CDR1 as MNHEY and CDR2 as SVGEGT. This CDR3 contains 16 residues. CDR3 DNA: TGTGCCAGCAGTTACGGAGGGGTTGCAGTGAACACTGAAGCTTTCTTT. Its translation is CASSYGGVAVNTEAFF.

The chain employs TRBV27 and TRBJ2-3, with 9 bases matching TRBD1. This CDR3 has 18 amino acids. CDR1 MNHEY and CDR2 SMNVEV come from the germline V gene (reference sequence). V was clipped by 6 bases and J by 3 bases; unmatched bases: 16. The CDR3 loop is CASRVWSGEGTGTDTQYF. CDR3 nucleotide sequence: TGTGCCAGCAGGGTTTGGAGCGGGGAAGGGACAGGGACAGATACGCAGTATTTT.

V usage is TRBV5-1 and J usage is TRBJ1-1, with 8 bases identical to TRBD1. The CDR3 runs to 14 residues. Trimming took 4 bases from V and 4 from J; bases not matched to a gene: 6. From germline, CDR1 is SGHRS and CDR2 YFSETQ. The CDR3 spells CASSGGDRSTEAFF. The CDR3 DNA reads as TGCGCCAGCAGCGGAGGGGACAGGAGCACTGAAGCTTTCTTT.

V and J are TRBV5-6 and TRBJ2-3; TRBD1 matches 7 bases. Germline CDR1 SGHDT, CDR2 YYEEEE. The CDR3 is 15 amino acids. V lost 4 bases to trimming and J lost 1 base; unmatched junction nucleotides: 6. The CDR3 reads CASSLQGPGTDTQYF. As DNA, the CDR3 is TGTGCCAGCAGCCTACAGGGGCCTGGCACAGATACGCAGTATTTT.